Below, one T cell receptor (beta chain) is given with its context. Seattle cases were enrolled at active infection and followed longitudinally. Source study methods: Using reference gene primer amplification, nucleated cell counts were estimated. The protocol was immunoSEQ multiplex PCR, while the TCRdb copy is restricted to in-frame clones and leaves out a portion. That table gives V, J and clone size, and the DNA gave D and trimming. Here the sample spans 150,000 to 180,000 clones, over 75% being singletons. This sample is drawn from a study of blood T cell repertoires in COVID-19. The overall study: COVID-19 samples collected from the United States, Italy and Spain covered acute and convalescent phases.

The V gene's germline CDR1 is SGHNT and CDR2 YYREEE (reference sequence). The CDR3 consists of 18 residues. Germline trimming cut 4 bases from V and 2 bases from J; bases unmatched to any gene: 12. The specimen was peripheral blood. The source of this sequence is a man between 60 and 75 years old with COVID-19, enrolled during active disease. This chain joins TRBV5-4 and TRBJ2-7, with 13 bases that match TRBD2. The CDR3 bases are TGTGCCAGCAGCCCCGGACTAGCGGGGGACCTTACACCCTACGAGCAGTACTTC. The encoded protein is CASSPGLAGDLTPYEQYF.